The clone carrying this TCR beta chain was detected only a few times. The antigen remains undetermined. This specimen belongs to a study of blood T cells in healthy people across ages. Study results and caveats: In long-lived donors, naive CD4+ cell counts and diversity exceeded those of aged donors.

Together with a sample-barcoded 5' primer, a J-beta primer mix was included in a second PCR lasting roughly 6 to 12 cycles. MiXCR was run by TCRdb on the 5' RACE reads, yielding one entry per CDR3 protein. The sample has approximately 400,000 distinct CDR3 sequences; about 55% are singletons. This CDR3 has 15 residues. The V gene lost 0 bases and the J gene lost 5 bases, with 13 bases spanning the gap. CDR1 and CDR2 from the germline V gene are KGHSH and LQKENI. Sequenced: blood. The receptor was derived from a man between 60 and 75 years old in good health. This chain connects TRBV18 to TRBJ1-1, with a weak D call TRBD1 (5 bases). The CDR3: CASSPPGGSKTEAFF. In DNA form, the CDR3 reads TGTGCCAGCTCACCACCGGGGGGTTCGAAGACTGAAGCTTTCTTT. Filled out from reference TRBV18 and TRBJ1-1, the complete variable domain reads NAGVMQNPRHLVRRRGQEARLRCSPMKGHSHVYWYRQLPEEGLKFMVYLQKENIIDESGMPKERFSAEFPKEGPSILRIQQVVRGDSAAYFCASSPPGGSKTEAFFGQGTRLTVV.